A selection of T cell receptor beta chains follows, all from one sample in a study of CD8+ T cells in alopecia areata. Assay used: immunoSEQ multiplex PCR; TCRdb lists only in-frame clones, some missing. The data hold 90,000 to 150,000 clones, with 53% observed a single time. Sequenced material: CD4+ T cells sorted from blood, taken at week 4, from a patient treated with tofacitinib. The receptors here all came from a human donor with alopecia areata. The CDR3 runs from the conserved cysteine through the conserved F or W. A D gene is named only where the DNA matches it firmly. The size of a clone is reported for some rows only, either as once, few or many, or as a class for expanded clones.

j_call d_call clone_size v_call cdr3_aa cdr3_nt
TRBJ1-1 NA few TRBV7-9 CASSLGLQGTEAFF TGTGCCAGCAGCTTAGGCCTGCAGGGCACTGAAGCTTTCTTT
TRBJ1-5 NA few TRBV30 CAWSGGVGNQPQHF TGTGCCTGGAGTGGGGGTGTCGGCAATCAGCCCCAGCATTTT
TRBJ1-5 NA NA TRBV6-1 CASSVQGSNQPQHF TGTGCCAGCAGTGTTCAGGGGAGCAATCAGCCCCAGCATTTT
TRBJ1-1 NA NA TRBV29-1 CSVGRAGNTEAFF TGCAGCGTTGGCCGCGCAGGGAACACTGAAGCTTTCTTT
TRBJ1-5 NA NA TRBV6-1 CASNRDYSNQPQHF TGTGCCAGCAACAGGGACTATAGCAATCAGCCCCAGCATTTT
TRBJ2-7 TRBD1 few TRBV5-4 CASSLGGQGLYEQYF TGTGCCAGCAGCTTGGGGGGACAGGGGCTCTACGAGCAGTACTTC
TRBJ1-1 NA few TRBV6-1 CASRQTLNTEAFF TGTGCCAGCAGACAGACGTTGAACACTGAAGCTTTCTTT
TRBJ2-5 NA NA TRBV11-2 CASSRHIQETQYF TGTGCCAGCAGCCGACACATCCAAGAGACCCAGTACTTC
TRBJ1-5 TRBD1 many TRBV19 CASTKGTGPNQPQHF TGTGCCAGTACTAAGGGGACAGGGCCGAATCAGCCCCAGCATTTT
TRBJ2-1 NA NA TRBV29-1 CSVWDWTSSYNEQFF TGCAGCGTTTGGGATTGGACTTCCTCCTACAATGAGCAGTTCTTC
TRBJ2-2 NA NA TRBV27 CASRPGVF TGTGCCAGCAGGCCCGGGGTTTTT
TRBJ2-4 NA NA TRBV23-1 CASSQSGDLAKNIQYF TGCGCCAGCAGTCAATCGGGCGACCTAGCCAAAAACATTCAGTACTTC
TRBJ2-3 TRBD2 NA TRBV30 CAWSALVAGGLDTQYF TGTGCCTGGAGTGCCTTAGTAGCGGGGGGCCTGGATACGCAGTATTTT
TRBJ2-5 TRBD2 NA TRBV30 CAWSPPGLGSGGQKTQYF TGTGCCTGGAGTCCCCCGGGTTTGGGGAGCGGGGGGCAGAAGACCCAGTACTTC
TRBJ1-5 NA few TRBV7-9 CASSLLLGSQHF TGTGCCAGCAGCTTATTGTTGGGTTCCCAGCATTTT
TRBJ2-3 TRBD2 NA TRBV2 CASTTSGEAQYF TGTGCCAGCACAACTAGCGGGGAAGCGCAGTATTTT
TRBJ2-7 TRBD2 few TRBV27 CASSFNRASGRNEQYF TGTGCCAGCAGTTTCAATCGGGCTAGCGGGAGGAACGAGCAGTACTTC
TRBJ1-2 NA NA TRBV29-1 CSVDRVGYGYTF TGCAGCGTTGATCGGGTTGGCTATGGCTACACCTTC